The rows below give T cell receptor beta chains drawn from one sample of a study of blood T cell repertoires in COVID-19. Only in-frame clones appear in the TCRdb table, and some are missing; sequencing was by immunoSEQ multiplex PCR. The sample carries under 200,000 clones, roughly 73% recorded once. The sequenced sample consisted of peripheral blood. The receptors here all came from a man in his 70s with acute or convalescent COVID-19. CDR3s include the opening cysteine and the closing phenylalanine or tryptophan. The D gene is left open where the match is weak. Not all rows give a size; the values are once, few, many and, for expanded clones, a class.

TRBV9	TRBJ1-1	-	TRBD1	CASSVSYRGTGWNSRDTEAFF	TGTGCCAGCAGCGTGAGCTACCGGGGGACAGGGTGGAACTCGCGGGACACTGAAGCTTTCTTT
TRBV5-4	TRBJ1-6	-	-	CASSLDSDGNSPLHF	TGTGCCAGCAGCTTGGACTCCGACGGGAATTCACCCCTCCACTTT
TRBV28	TRBJ2-7	few	-	CASRAGLNEQYF	TGTGCCAGCAGGGCAGGGCTGAACGAGCAGTACTTC
TRBV5-1	TRBJ1-1	few	TRBD1	CASSLGDRHTEAFF	TGCGCCAGCAGCCTTGGGGACAGGCACACTGAAGCTTTCTTT
TRBV6-5	TRBJ1-5	-	-	CASSYRGGNQPQHF	TGTGCCAGCAGTTACCGGGGGGGCAATCAGCCCCAGCATTTT
TRBV4-2	TRBJ2-1	-	TRBD2	CASSQDFSGRGEQFF	TGTGCCAGCAGCCAAGATTTTAGCGGGAGAGGAGAGCAGTTCTTC
TRBV19	TRBJ2-2	-	-	CASSQGSNTGELFF	TGTGCCAGTAGTCAGGGGTCGAACACCGGGGAGCTGTTTTTT
TRBV6-2/TRBV6-3	TRBJ2-5	-	TRBD2	CASSYPGTSGEYQETQYF	TGTGCCAGCAGTTACCCCGGGACTAGCGGCGAGTACCAAGAGACCCAGTACTTC
TRBV12-3/TRBV12-4	TRBJ2-1	-	-	CASSFDFYNEQFF	TGTGCCAGCAGTTTCGACTTTTACAATGAGCAGTTCTTC
TRBV15	TRBJ2-1	-	TRBD1	CATRQGQSSYNEQFF	TGTGCCACCCGACAGGGACAGAGCTCCTACAATGAGCAGTTCTTC
TRBV5-4	TRBJ1-6	-	-	CASSLVRGNVDSPLHF	TGTGCCAGCAGCTTGGTCCGGGGAAATGTGGATTCACCCCTCCACTTT
TRBV21-1	TRBJ2-7	-	-	CANKGQGGYEQYF	TGTGCCAACAAGGGACAGGGCGGCTACGAGCAGTACTTC
TRBV2	TRBJ1-2	-	TRBD1	CASSASDRADYGYTF	TGTGCCAGCAGCGCCTCAGACAGGGCTGACTATGGCTACACCTTC
TRBV29-1	TRBJ2-2	-	-	CSVAPMDRPDTGELFF	TGCAGCGTAGCACCTATGGACAGACCTGACACCGGGGAGCTGTTTTTT
TRBV28	TRBJ2-1	-	-	CASRPRRHEQFF	TGTGCCAGCAGACCCAGGCGTCATGAGCAGTTCTTC
TRBV6-1	TRBJ2-5	once	TRBD1	CASSGAGTGGETQYF	TGTGCCAGCAGTGGAGCCGGGACAGGAGGGGAGACCCAGTACTTC
TRBV18	TRBJ2-3	-	-	CASSPPYPSTDTQYF	TGTGCCAGCTCACCACCCTACCCCAGCACAGATACGCAGTATTTT
TRBV4-2	TRBJ2-7	few	TRBD1	CASSQDSGGSYEQYF	TGTGCCAGCAGCCAAGACTCAGGGGGCTCGTACGAGCAGTACTTC
TRBV7-2	TRBJ1-2	-	-	CASSFESYGYTF	TGTGCCAGCAGCTTTGAGAGCTATGGCTACACCTTC
TRBV19	TRBJ1-3	-	TRBD1	CASSPWDRATSGNTIYF	TGTGCCAGTAGCCCCTGGGACAGAGCGACCTCTGGAAACACCATATATTTT
TRBV11-1	TRBJ1-1	-	TRBD1	CASSFPRTGGYTEAFF	TGTGCCAGCAGCTTTCCCCGGACAGGGGGGTACACTGAAGCTTTCTTT
TRBV5-1	TRBJ2-5	-	TRBD2	CASSLDSGGAAQETQYF	TGCGCCAGCAGCTTGGATAGCGGGGGGGCCGCCCAAGAGACCCAGTACTTC
TRBV27	TRBJ2-7	-	TRBD1	CASSLRDRSYEQYF	TGTGCCAGCAGTCTCCGGGACAGATCCTACGAGCAGTACTTC
TRBV29-1	TRBJ2-1	once	-	CSVVDRSNNEQFF	TGCAGCGTTGTTGACAGGAGTAACAATGAGCAGTTCTTC
TRBV30	TRBJ1-3	-	-	CAWSVSGLRNTIYF	TGTGCCTGGAGTGTTTCGGGGTTGCGAAACACCATATATTTT
TRBV11-2	TRBJ2-1	-	TRBD2	CASSLAGGGLAYNEQFF	TGTGCCAGCAGCTTAGCGGGAGGGGGTTTGGCCTACAATGAGCAGTTCTTC
TRBV7-2	TRBJ2-1	once	TRBD2	CASSSGTRDEQFF	TGTGCCAGCAGCTCCGGGACTAGAGATGAGCAGTTCTTC
TRBV3-1/TRBV3-2	TRBJ2-3	-	TRBD1	CASSQAFDRGLDTQYF	TGTGCCAGCAGCCAAGCCTTCGACAGGGGGCTGGATACGCAGTATTTT
TRBV11-2	TRBJ2-1	-	TRBD2	CASSLTSGGAYNEQFF	TGTGCCAGCAGCCTGACTAGCGGGGGGGCCTACAATGAGCAGTTCTTC
TRBV12-3/TRBV12-4	TRBJ1-4	-	-	CASNQGFDEKLFF	TGTGCCAGCAATCAGGGGTTTGATGAAAAACTGTTTTTT
TRBV6-1	TRBJ1-2	-	-	CASSEAGGAYASGYTF	TGTGCCAGCAGTGAAGCAGGAGGGGCTTACGCGTCTGGCTACACCTTC
TRBV28	TRBJ1-2	-	TRBD1	CASSLLIVRGQNGYTF	TGTGCCAGCAGCCTCCTCATCGTCAGGGGGCAGAATGGCTACACCTTC
TRBV13	TRBJ2-5	-	TRBD2	CASSLALGLAGGETQYF	TGTGCCAGCAGCTTAGCGCTGGGCCTAGCGGGTGGTGAGACCCAGTACTTC
TRBV7-9	TRBJ1-2	many	TRBD1	CASSLVTGGRMGYTF	TGTGCCAGCAGCTTAGTTACAGGGGGCCGGATGGGCTACACCTTC
TRBV28	TRBJ2-4	-	-	CASSPNRNIQYF	TGTGCCAGCAGTCCGAACAGAAACATTCAGTACTTC
TRBV28	TRBJ1-3	-	TRBD1	CASSLDRAGNTIYF	TGTGCCAGCAGCCTCGACAGGGCAGGAAACACCATATATTTT
TRBV9	TRBJ1-3	-	-	CASSVGEAFSGNTIYF	TGTGCCAGCAGCGTAGGAGAAGCCTTCTCTGGAAACACCATATATTTT
TRBV12-5	TRBJ1-2	-	TRBD1	CASGLTGQGFGYGYTF	TGTGCTAGTGGTTTGACAGGACAGGGCTTCGGCTATGGCTACACCTTC
TRBV4-2	TRBJ1-6	-	-	CASSQDWRDIYNSPLHF	TGTGCCAGCAGCCAAGATTGGCGGGATATTTATAATTCACCCCTCCACTTT
TRBV11-2	TRBJ1-4	few	-	CASSLREINEKLFF	TGTGCCAGCAGCTTGCGGGAGATTAATGAAAAACTGTTTTTT
TRBV3-1/TRBV3-2	TRBJ1-5	-	TRBD1	CASSPGGAGNQPQHF	TGTGCCAGCAGCCCAGGGGGCGCGGGCAATCAGCCCCAGCATTTT
TRBV5-8	TRBJ2-2	-	TRBD2	CASSLGGRDTGELFF	TGTGCCAGCAGCTTGGGCGGGAGGGACACCGGGGAGCTGTTTTTT
TRBV15	TRBJ2-1	once	TRBD2	CATSRGGGPSNEQFF	TGTGCCACCAGCAGAGGCGGGGGGCCCTCCAATGAGCAGTTCTTC
TRBV11-1	TRBJ1-2	many	-	CASSAGRDGYTF	TGTGCCAGCAGCGCAGGGCGGGACGGCTACACCTTC
TRBV19	TRBJ1-5	few	-	CASSRQSHQPQHF	TGTGCCAGTAGTAGACAGTCCCATCAGCCCCAGCATTTT
TRBV7-6	TRBJ2-7	few	-	CASSLWGESYEQYF	TGTGCCAGCAGCTTATGGGGGGAATCCTACGAGCAGTACTTC
TRBV19	TRBJ1-1	-	-	CASSKGSTEAFF	TGTGCCAGTAGTAAGGGGTCCACTGAAGCTTTCTTT
TRBV7-3	TRBJ2-1	-	TRBD1	CASSLKGQGANEQFF	TGTGCCAGCAGCTTAAAGGGTCAGGGGGCCAATGAGCAGTTCTTC
TRBV3-1/TRBV3-2	TRBJ2-5	-	-	CASSLLRETQYF	TGTGCCAGCAGCCTCCTGAGGGAGACCCAGTACTTC
TRBV3-1/TRBV3-2	TRBJ1-2	-	-	CASSQASTDGYTF	TGTGCCAGCAGCCAAGCATCCACAGATGGCTACACCTTC
TRBV6-2/TRBV6-3	TRBJ1-5	-	-	CASSSGRLRSRSQPQHF	TGTGCCAGCAGCTCCGGGAGGTTACGAAGCCGGAGTCAGCCCCAGCATTTT
TRBV9	TRBJ1-1	few	TRBD1	CASSVISGGAEKAFF	TGTGCCAGCAGCGTAATTTCAGGGGGCGCAGAGAAAGCTTTCTTT
TRBV6-5	TRBJ1-5	-	-	CASTPPEEQPQHF	TGTGCCAGCACCCCGCCCGAGGAGCAGCCCCAGCATTTT
TRBV30	TRBJ2-5	-	TRBD2	CASGLAGVLETQYF	TGTGCCTCCGGACTAGCGGGAGTACTAGAGACCCAGTACTTC